These T cell receptor beta chains were read from a single sample in a study of T-cell memory formation after mild COVID-19. Each CDR3 protein gets one entry after TCRdb re-called the 5' RACE reads with MiXCR. Counted here are around 390,000 distinct CDR3 sequences, 15% to 20% occurring once; the ten biggest clones make up 20% to 25%. Specimen: PBMCs or a T cell subset sorted from them (not recorded which). These receptors came from a man aged 18 to 30 who had mild COVID-19 (a few samples of this study predate the infection). Cell type and time point are not known. Each CDR3 is given with its conserved first and last residue. Each record gives: clone size, J gene, V gene, CDR3 length, D gene, CDR3 DNA, CDR3 protein. D genes are given only for firm matches. Clone sizes are given selectively: once, few, many, or a class where the clone is expanded.

clone_size: -; j_call: TRBJ1-2; v_call: TRBV20-1; cdr3_length: 14; d_call: -; cdr3_nt: TGCAGTGCTGGGGAAGGGGGGATAAACTATGGCTACACCTTC; cdr3_aa: CSAGEGGINYGYTF
clone_size: -; j_call: TRBJ1-2; v_call: TRBV4-3; cdr3_length: 13; d_call: -; cdr3_nt: TGCGCCAGCAGCCAAGTCGGCGCGGATGGCTACACCTTC; cdr3_aa: CASSQVGADGYTF
clone_size: many; j_call: TRBJ2-3; v_call: TRBV5-1; cdr3_length: 13; d_call: -; cdr3_nt: TGCGCCAGCAGCCCCGGTGCTTCAGATACGCAGTATTTT; cdr3_aa: CASSPGASDTQYF
clone_size: few; j_call: TRBJ2-7; v_call: TRBV3-1; cdr3_length: 13; d_call: -; cdr3_nt: TGTGCCAGCAGCCAGCCATACTCCTACGAGCAGTACTTC; cdr3_aa: CASSQPYSYEQYF
clone_size: -; j_call: TRBJ2-7; v_call: TRBV5-1; cdr3_length: 14; d_call: TRBD1; cdr3_nt: TGCGCCAGCAGCTTGTACAGGGGGCGCGGGGAGCAGTACTTC; cdr3_aa: CASSLYRGRGEQYF
clone_size: few; j_call: TRBJ2-3; v_call: TRBV21-1; cdr3_length: 14; d_call: -; cdr3_nt: TGTGCCAGCAGCAAAAGCCACTCCACACATACGCAGTATTTT; cdr3_aa: CASSKSHSTHTQYF
clone_size: -; j_call: TRBJ2-5; v_call: TRBV5-1; cdr3_length: 15; d_call: -; cdr3_nt: TGCGCCAGCAGCTTGACCGGGACGGCCGAAGAGACCCAGTACTTC; cdr3_aa: CASSLTGTAEETQYF
clone_size: -; j_call: TRBJ2-5; v_call: TRBV15; cdr3_length: 15; d_call: TRBD1; cdr3_nt: TGTGCCACCAGCAGAGATCGGGGGACAGGGGAGACCCAGTACTTC; cdr3_aa: CATSRDRGTGETQYF
clone_size: few; j_call: TRBJ2-2; v_call: TRBV20-1; cdr3_length: 15; d_call: -; cdr3_nt: TGCAGTGCTAGTAGGGGAATAGGGAACACCGGGGAGCTGTTTTTT; cdr3_aa: CSASRGIGNTGELFF
clone_size: -; j_call: TRBJ2-3; v_call: TRBV18; cdr3_length: 17; d_call: TRBD2; cdr3_nt: TGTGCCAGCTCACCAACTAGCGGGGGCCCCAGCACAGATACGCAGTATTTT; cdr3_aa: CASSPTSGGPSTDTQYF
clone_size: -; j_call: TRBJ1-5; v_call: TRBV7-9; cdr3_length: 17; d_call: -; cdr3_nt: TGTGCCAGCAGCTTACCACCTTTGGAGGGACAAAATCAGCCCCAGCATTTT; cdr3_aa: CASSLPPLEGQNQPQHF
clone_size: -; j_call: TRBJ1-5; v_call: TRBV9; cdr3_length: 14; d_call: -; cdr3_nt: TGTGCCAGCAGCGTGGAGGGACAAAATCAGCCCCAGCATTTT; cdr3_aa: CASSVEGQNQPQHF
clone_size: few; j_call: TRBJ1-2; v_call: TRBV15; cdr3_length: 14; d_call: -; cdr3_nt: TGTGCCACCAGCAAGGAGGGCGGGTACTATGGCTACACCTTC; cdr3_aa: CATSKEGGYYGYTF
clone_size: few; j_call: TRBJ2-2; v_call: TRBV20-1; cdr3_length: 16; d_call: -; cdr3_nt: TGCAGTGCTAGTAGGTCAGCGAGGTTGAACACCGGGGAGCTGTTTTTT; cdr3_aa: CSASRSARLNTGELFF
clone_size: few; j_call: TRBJ1-1; v_call: TRBV7-6; cdr3_length: 13; d_call: TRBD1; cdr3_nt: TGTGCCAGCGGGGATGGAGGGGGCATTATAGCTTTCTTT; cdr3_aa: CASGDGGGIIAFF
clone_size: few; j_call: TRBJ2-5; v_call: TRBV7-2; cdr3_length: 14; d_call: -; cdr3_nt: TGTGCCAGCAGCGATTACGGGGGACAAGAGACCCAGTACTTC; cdr3_aa: CASSDYGGQETQYF
clone_size: -; j_call: TRBJ2-7; v_call: TRBV11-2; cdr3_length: 15; d_call: TRBD1; cdr3_nt: TGTGCCAGCAGCTTCCCGAGACAGGGGATTTACGAGCAGTACTTC; cdr3_aa: CASSFPRQGIYEQYF
clone_size: -; j_call: TRBJ2-5; v_call: TRBV5-1; cdr3_length: 15; d_call: -; cdr3_nt: TGCGCCAGCAGCTTGTGGGGACGGCGCGAAGAGACCCAGTACTTC; cdr3_aa: CASSLWGRREETQYF
clone_size: -; j_call: TRBJ1-5; v_call: TRBV6-2/TRBV6-3; cdr3_length: 13; d_call: -; cdr3_nt: TGTGCCAGCACTTACGGGGGTAGCCAGCCCCAGCATTTT; cdr3_aa: CASTYGGSQPQHF
clone_size: -; j_call: TRBJ1-5; v_call: TRBV20-1; cdr3_length: 19; d_call: TRBD1; cdr3_nt: TGCAGTGCTAGCGGGGCCCTTGGACAGGGAGGGCCGTTAGGTCAGCCCCAGCATTTT; cdr3_aa: CSASGALGQGGPLGQPQHF
clone_size: few; j_call: TRBJ2-7; v_call: TRBV6-5; cdr3_length: 15; d_call: TRBD2; cdr3_nt: TGTGCCAGCAGTGGGGGACTAGCGGGGCGATACGAGCAGTACTTC; cdr3_aa: CASSGGLAGRYEQYF
clone_size: few; j_call: TRBJ2-3; v_call: TRBV6-5; cdr3_length: 17; d_call: TRBD2; cdr3_nt: TGTGCCAGCAGTTACTCGGGACTAGCGGGGGGGCCGGATACGCAGTATTTT; cdr3_aa: CASSYSGLAGGPDTQYF
clone_size: few; j_call: TRBJ2-1; v_call: TRBV7-2; cdr3_length: 14; d_call: TRBD2; cdr3_nt: TGTGCCAGCTCGGGGAGCGGGGCCTACAATGAGCAGTTCTTC; cdr3_aa: CASSGSGAYNEQFF
clone_size: -; j_call: TRBJ2-7; v_call: TRBV4-3; cdr3_length: 16; d_call: TRBD1; cdr3_nt: TGCGCCAGCAGCCTCGAAAGCGGGACAGGGGCCTACGAGCAGTACTTC; cdr3_aa: CASSLESGTGAYEQYF
clone_size: few; j_call: TRBJ1-5; v_call: TRBV7-2; cdr3_length: 15; d_call: -; cdr3_nt: TGTGCCAGCAGCTCACAGGGTTCCAGCAATCAGCCCCAGCATTTT; cdr3_aa: CASSSQGSSNQPQHF
clone_size: -; j_call: TRBJ2-1; v_call: TRBV10-3; cdr3_length: 15; d_call: TRBD2; cdr3_nt: TGTGCCATCAGGCCACCTAGCGGGGGGCTCAATGAGCAGTTCTTC; cdr3_aa: CAIRPPSGGLNEQFF
clone_size: few; j_call: TRBJ2-1; v_call: TRBV20-1; cdr3_length: 20; d_call: TRBD2; cdr3_nt: TGCAGTGCTAGATCTGAGACTAGCGGGGGGGCCGCTATGGATATAGATGAGCAGTTCTTC; cdr3_aa: CSARSETSGGAAMDIDEQFF
clone_size: -; j_call: TRBJ1-5; v_call: TRBV20-1; cdr3_length: 13; d_call: -; cdr3_nt: TGCAGTGCTAGATACCAGGGTGTTCAGCCCCAGCATTTT; cdr3_aa: CSARYQGVQPQHF
clone_size: -; j_call: TRBJ2-3; v_call: TRBV4-3; cdr3_length: 18; d_call: TRBD2; cdr3_nt: TGCGCCAGCAGCCAAGGCGCCGGGATAGCGGGTAGCACAGATACGCAGTATTTT; cdr3_aa: CASSQGAGIAGSTDTQYF